This entry features one T cell receptor (beta chain) sequence. Its specificity is not known. The data are from a study of T cells in Graves' hyperthyroidism and ophthalmopathy. Broader study findings: The model anticipated ophthalmopathy a median about 7 months pre-onset.

Exclusion of patients followed from uncontrolled infection, other autoimmune disease, pregnancy or lactation. Together with thyroid ultrasound, orbital computed tomography, serum thyroxine and TRAb, clinical symptoms were used for diagnoses. Template material for amplifying TCR beta CDR3 regions consisted of RNA transcripts. RT-PCR in the first round (using the HTBI primer set) targeted the TCR CDR3. TCRdb fed the multiplex PCR reads into MiXCR, producing one record per CDR3 protein. The data contain over 700,000 distinct CDR3 sequences, over 15% of them singletons. The CDR3 totals 16 residues. Germline CDR1 is MNHNS and CDR2 is SASEGT. V trimming: 2 bases; J trimming: 3 bases; junction bases outside the gene matches: 3.

The specimen was blood. This chain joins TRBV6-1 and TRBJ2-3; 12 positions agree with TRBD2. The TCR originated in a woman in her forties or fifties with Graves' hyperthyroidism that later progressed to Graves' ophthalmopathy. CDR3 sequence: CASSELAGGLTDTQYF. Here the CDR3 DNA reads TGTGCCAGCAGTGAACTAGCGGGGGGGCTGACAGATACGCAGTATTTT.